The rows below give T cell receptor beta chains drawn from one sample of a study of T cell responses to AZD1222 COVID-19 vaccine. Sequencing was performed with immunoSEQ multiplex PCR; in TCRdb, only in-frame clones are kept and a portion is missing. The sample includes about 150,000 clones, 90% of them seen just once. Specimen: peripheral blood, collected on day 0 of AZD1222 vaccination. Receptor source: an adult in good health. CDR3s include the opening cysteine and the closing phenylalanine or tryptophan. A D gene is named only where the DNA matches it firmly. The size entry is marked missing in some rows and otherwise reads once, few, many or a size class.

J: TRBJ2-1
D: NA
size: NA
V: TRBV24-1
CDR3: CATSASSRSYNEQFF
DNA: TGTGCCACCAGTGCAAGCAGCCGCTCCTACAATGAGCAGTTCTTC

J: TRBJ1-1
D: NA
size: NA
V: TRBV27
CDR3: CASSLKGRTEAFF
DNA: TGTGCCAGCAGTTTGAAAGGGAGGACTGAAGCTTTCTTT

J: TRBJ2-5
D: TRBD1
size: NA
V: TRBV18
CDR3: CASSPRTGEETQYF
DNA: TGTGCCAGCTCACCACGGACAGGGGAAGAGACCCAGTACTTC

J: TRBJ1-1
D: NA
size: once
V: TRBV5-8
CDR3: CASSFRSSNTEAFF
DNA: TGTGCCAGCAGTTTCAGGAGCTCGAACACTGAAGCTTTCTTT

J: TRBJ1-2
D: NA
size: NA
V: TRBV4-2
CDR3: CASSKQTGQNSYGYTF
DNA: TGTGCCAGCAGCAAACAGACAGGCCAGAACTCCTATGGCTACACCTTC

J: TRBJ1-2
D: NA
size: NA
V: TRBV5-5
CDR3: CASSLLVGANGYTF
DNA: TGTGCCAGCAGCTTGTTGGTGGGGGCAAATGGCTACACCTTC

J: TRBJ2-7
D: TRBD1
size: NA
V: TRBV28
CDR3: CASRYRGPYEQYF
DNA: TGTGCCAGCAGATACAGGGGGCCCTACGAGCAGTACTTC

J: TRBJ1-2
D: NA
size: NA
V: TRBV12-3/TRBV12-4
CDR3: CASSDRNYGYTF
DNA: TGTGCCAGCAGTGACAGAAACTATGGCTACACCTTC

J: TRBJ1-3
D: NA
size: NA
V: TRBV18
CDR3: CASSPPLTSSGNTIYF
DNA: TGTGCCAGCTCACCACCGCTCACAAGCTCTGGAAACACCATATATTTT

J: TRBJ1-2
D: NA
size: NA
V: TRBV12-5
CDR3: CASGLAGAANGYTF
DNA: TGTGCTAGTGGTTTGGCGGGGGCGGCCAATGGCTACACCTTC

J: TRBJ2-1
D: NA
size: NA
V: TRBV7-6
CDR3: CASSLEAGVGNEQFF
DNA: TGTGCCAGCAGCTTAGAGGCGGGCGTTGGCAATGAGCAGTTCTTC

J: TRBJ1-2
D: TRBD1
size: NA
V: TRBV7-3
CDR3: CASSLQGARSYTF
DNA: TGTGCCAGCAGCTTACAGGGGGCGAGAAGCTACACCTTC

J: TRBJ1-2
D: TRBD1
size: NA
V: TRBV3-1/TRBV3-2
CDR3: CASSHTGVGDGYTF
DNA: TGTGCCAGCAGCCATACAGGGGTAGGGGATGGCTACACCTTC

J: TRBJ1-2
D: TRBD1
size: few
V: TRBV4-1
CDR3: CASSHPGTGLYGYTF
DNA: TGCGCCAGCAGCCACCCGGGGACAGGCCTCTATGGCTACACCTTC

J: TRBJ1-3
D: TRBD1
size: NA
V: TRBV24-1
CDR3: CATSERQGLAGNTIYF
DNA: TGTGCCACCAGTGAGAGACAGGGTTTGGCTGGAAACACCATATATTTT

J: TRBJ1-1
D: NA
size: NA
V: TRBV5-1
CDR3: CASNRDKDTEAFF
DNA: TGCGCCAGCAATAGGGATAAGGACACTGAAGCTTTCTTT

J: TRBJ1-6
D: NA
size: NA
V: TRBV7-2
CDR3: CASSFYGGSSPLHF
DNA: TGTGCCAGCAGCTTTTACGGGGGGTCTTCACCCCTCCACTTT

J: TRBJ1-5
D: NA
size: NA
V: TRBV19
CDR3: CASSIHGLGQPQHF
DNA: TGTGCTAGTAGTATACACGGTTTGGGTCAGCCCCAGCATTTT

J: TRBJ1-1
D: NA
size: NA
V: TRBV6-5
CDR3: CASSYNPGANTEAFF
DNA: TGTGCCAGCAGTTACAACCCAGGGGCGAACACTGAAGCTTTCTTT

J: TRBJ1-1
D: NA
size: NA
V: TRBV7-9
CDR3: CASSDRNQPAQNTEAFF
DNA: TGTGCCAGCAGCGACAGAAACCAACCGGCCCAGAACACTGAAGCTTTCTTT

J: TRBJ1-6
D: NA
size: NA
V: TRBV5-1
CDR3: CASSLQFYNSPLHF
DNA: TGCGCCAGCAGCTTACAGTTTTATAATTCACCCCTCCACTTT

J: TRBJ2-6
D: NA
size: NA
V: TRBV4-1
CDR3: CASSQVRQRYGANVLTF
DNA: TGCGCCAGCAGCCAAGTACGACAGCGGTACGGGGCCAACGTCCTGACTTTC

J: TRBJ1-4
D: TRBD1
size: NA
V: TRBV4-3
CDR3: CASSPNRGGEKLFF
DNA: TGCGCCAGCAGCCCTAACAGGGGCGGGGAAAAACTGTTTTTT

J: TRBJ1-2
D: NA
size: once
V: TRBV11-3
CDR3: CASSLEGNYGYTF
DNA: TGTGCCAGCAGCTTAGAGGGGAACTATGGCTACACCTTC

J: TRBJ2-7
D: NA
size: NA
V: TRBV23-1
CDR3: CASRNSLRSSYEQYF
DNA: TGCGCCAGCAGAAACAGTTTACGAAGCTCCTACGAGCAGTACTTC

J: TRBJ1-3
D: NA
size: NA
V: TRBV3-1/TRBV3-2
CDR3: CASKTAGNTIYF
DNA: TGTGCCAGCAAGACGGCCGGAAACACCATATATTTT

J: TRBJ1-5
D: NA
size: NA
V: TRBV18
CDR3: CASSPPGAGTSNQPQHF
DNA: TGTGCCAGCTCACCACCGGGGGCAGGGACGAGCAATCAGCCCCAGCATTTT

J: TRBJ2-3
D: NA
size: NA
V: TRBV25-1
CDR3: CASSVGTQRDTQYF
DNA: TGTGCCAGCAGTGTAGGGACCCAGCGAGATACGCAGTATTTT

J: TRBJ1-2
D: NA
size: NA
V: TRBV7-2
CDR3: CASSGDTLPTYGYTF
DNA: TGTGCCAGCAGCGGGGACACTTTACCGACCTATGGCTACACCTTC

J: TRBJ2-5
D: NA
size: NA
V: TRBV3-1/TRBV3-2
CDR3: CASSPLGSGETQYF
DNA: TGTGCCAGCAGCCCCCTGGGGAGTGGGGAGACCCAGTACTTC

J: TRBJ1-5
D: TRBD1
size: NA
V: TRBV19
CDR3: CASSINLPGQSSNQPQHF
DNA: TGTGCCAGTAGTATAAACCTTCCGGGACAGTCCTCGAATCAGCCCCAGCATTTT

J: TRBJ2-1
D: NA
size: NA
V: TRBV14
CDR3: CASSHLRRPSYNEQFF
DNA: TGTGCCAGCAGCCATCTAAGGCGTCCCTCTTACAATGAGCAGTTCTTC

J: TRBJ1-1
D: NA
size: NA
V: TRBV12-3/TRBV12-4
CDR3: CASSLSWGVEAFF
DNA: TGTGCCAGCAGTTTAAGTTGGGGGGTTGAAGCTTTCTTT

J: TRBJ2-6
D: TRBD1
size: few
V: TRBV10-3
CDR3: CAISGQGGSGANVLTF
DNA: TGTGCCATCAGTGGACAGGGCGGCTCTGGGGCCAACGTCCTGACTTTC

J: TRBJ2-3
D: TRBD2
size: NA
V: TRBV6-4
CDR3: CASSDSRGGTDTQYF
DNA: TGTGCCAGCAGTGACTCGCGGGGGGGCACAGATACGCAGTATTTT

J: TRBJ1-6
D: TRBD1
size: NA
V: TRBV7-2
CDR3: CASSLFGQGNNSPLHF
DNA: TGTGCCAGCAGCTTATTTGGACAGGGAAATAATTCACCCCTCCACTTT

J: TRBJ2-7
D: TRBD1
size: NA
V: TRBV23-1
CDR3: CASTRPWTGGSYEQYF
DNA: TGCGCCAGCACCCGCCCTTGGACAGGAGGCTCCTACGAGCAGTACTTC

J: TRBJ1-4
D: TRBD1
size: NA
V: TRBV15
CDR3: CATSSGYGQGRSNEKLFF
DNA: TGTGCCACCAGCTCTGGTTATGGACAGGGTCGGTCTAATGAAAAACTGTTTTTT

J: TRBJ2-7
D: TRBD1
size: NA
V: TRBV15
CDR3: CATSGAGTGADEQYF
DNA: TGTGCCACCAGCGGGGCCGGGACAGGGGCAGACGAGCAGTACTTC

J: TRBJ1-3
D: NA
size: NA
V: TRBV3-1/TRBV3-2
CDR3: CASSGGSGNTIYF
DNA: TGTGCCAGCAGTGGCGGCTCTGGAAACACCATATATTTT

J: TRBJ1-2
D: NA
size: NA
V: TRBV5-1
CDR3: CASSLGHNYGYTF
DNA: TGCGCCAGCAGCTTGGGACATAACTATGGCTACACCTTC

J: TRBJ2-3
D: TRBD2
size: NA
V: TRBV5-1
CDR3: CASSLDASGGTDTQYF
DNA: TGCGCCAGCAGCTTGGATGCTAGCGGGGGCACAGATACGCAGTATTTT

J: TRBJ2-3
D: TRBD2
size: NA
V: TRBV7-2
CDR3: CASSQTSGGEGDTQYF
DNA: TGTGCCAGCAGCCAAACTAGCGGGGGGGAGGGAGATACGCAGTATTTT